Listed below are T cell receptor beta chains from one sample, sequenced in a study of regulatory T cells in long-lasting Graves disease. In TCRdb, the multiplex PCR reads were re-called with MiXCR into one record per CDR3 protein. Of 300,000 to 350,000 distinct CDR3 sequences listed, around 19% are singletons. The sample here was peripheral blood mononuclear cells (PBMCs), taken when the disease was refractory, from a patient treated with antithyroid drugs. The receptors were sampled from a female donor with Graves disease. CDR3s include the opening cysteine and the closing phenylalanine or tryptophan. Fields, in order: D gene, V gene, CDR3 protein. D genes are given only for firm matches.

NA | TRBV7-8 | CASSLGTAGRQYF
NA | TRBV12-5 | CASGLSGFLYEQYF
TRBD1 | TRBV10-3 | CATLQGDHTEAFF
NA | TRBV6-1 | CASSDTSSGNTIYF
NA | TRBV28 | CASSLWGGRSYEQYF
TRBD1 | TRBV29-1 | CSVPAGQNSNQPQHF
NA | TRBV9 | CASSVDYSDTQYF
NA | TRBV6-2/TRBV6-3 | CASSYHGANTEAFF
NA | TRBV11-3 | CASSLGVAAIDEQYF
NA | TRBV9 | CASSDSPGLRYGYTF
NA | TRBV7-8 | CASSGGLREGRNQPQHF
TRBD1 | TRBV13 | CASRAAGGREAFF
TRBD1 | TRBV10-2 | CANRDRGWYESNQPQHF
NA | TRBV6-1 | CASSEEARGRAFF
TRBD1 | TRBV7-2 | CASSIRSAGTGVLYGYTF
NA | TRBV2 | CASTAGLNSGEQYF
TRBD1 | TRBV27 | CASSWDREVGSPLHF
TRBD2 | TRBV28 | CASRATGGGYNEQFF
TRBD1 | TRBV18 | CASSAQGIYGYTF
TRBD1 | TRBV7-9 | CASGLPVRQGASNYGYTF
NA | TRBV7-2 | CASSLKTETEAFF
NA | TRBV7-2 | CASSSDRNIQYF
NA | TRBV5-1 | CASSTGTKNTEAFF
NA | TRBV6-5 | CASSYGSGAAGQPQHF
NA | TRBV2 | CASSEWGETQYF
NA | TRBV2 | CASSEGVGLPQPQHF
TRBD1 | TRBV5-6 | CASSLQGAIYGYTF
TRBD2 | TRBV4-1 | CASSQYPSGTTYEQYF